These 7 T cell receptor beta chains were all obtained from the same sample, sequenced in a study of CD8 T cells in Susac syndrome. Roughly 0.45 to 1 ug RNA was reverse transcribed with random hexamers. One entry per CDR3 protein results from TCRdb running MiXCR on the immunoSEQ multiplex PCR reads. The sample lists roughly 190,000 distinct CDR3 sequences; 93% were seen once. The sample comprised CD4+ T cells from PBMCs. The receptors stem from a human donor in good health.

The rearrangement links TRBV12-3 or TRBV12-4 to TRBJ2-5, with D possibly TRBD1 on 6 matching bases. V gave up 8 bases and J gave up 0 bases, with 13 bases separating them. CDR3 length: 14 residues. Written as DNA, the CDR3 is TGTGCCAGCCGGAGAGGGGGAAACCAAGAGACCCAGTACTTC. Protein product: CASRRGGNQETQYF.

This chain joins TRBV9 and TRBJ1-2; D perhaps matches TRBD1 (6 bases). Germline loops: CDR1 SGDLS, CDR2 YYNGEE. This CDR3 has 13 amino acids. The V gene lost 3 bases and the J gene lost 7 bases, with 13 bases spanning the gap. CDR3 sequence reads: CASSARGPRGYTF. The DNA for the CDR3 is TGTGCCAGCAGCGCCCGGGGGCCTCGTGGCTACACCTTC.

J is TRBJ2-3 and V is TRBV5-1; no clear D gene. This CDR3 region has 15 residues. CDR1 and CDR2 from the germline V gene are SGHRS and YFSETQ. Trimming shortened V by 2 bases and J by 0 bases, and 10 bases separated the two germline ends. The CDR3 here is CASSFGRSSTDTQYF. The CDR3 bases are TGCGCCAGCAGCTTCGGGCGGTCTAGCACAGATACGCAGTATTTT.

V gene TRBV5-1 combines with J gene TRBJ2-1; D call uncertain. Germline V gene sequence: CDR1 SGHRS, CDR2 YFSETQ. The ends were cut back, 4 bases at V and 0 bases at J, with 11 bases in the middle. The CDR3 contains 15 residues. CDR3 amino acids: CASSTALHSYNEQFF. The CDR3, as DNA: TGCGCCAGCAGCACCGCCCTACACTCCTACAATGAGCAGTTCTTC.

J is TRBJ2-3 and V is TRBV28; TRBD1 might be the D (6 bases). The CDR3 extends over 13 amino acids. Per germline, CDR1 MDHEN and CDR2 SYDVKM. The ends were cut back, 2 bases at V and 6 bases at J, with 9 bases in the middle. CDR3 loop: CASSLRTADTQYF. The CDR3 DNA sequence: TGTGCCAGCAGTTTACGGACAGCCGATACGCAGTATTTT.

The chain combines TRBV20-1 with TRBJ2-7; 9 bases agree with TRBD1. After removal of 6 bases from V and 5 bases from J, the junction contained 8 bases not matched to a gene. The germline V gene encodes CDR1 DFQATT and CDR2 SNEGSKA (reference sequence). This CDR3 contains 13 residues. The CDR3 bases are TGCAGTGCCGAGGGGACAGGGCCCGACGAGCAGTACTTC. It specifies CSAEGTGPDEQYF.

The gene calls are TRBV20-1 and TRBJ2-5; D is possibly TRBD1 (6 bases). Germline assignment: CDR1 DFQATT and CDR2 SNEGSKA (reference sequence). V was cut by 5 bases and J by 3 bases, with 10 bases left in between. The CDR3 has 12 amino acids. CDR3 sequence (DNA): TGCAGTGCTGAGGGGGAGAAAGAGACCCAGTACTTC. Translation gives CSAEGEKETQYF.